The text below deals with one T cell receptor (beta chain). Its antigen remains unidentified. The data were obtained in a study of OX40 agonist ivuxolimab in advanced cancers. Whole-study context: Six ivuxolimab dose levels, 0.01 to 10 mg/kg, were given intravenously every 2 weeks. Study results and limitations: At 0.1 to 3.0 mg/kg, CD4+ and CD8+ blood T cells expanded clonally by week 6. Near-lowest levels of clonal expansion characterized partial responders at 0.1-3.0 mg/kg.

Libraries were prepared by immunoSEQ multiplex PCR; TCRdb keeps only in-frame clonotypes and omits some of them. Of about 96,000 clones listed, 90% are singletons. CDR3 length: 12 residues. Germline CDR1 MGHDK, CDR2 SYGVNS. Trimming took off 6 bases at V and 2 bases at J, with 8 bases between the two ends. Exclusion of a patient followed from autoimmune disease history or systemic immunosuppression. This receptor was obtained from an adult with an advanced solid tumor such as melanoma, head and neck, liver or kidney cancer. The V and J genes are TRBV25-1 and TRBJ2-7; D not resolved. This sample comprised CD4+ or CD8+ T cells sorted from blood, obtained in a trial of the OX40 agonist ivuxolimab. The CDR3 here is CASRSTPYEQYF. For the CDR3, the DNA is TGTGCCAGCAGGTCGACACCCTACGAGCAGTACTTC.